The rows below give T cell receptor beta chains drawn from one sample of a study of CD8 T cells in ankylosing spondylitis. TCRdb used MiXCR to reprocess the 5' RACE reads, holding one entry per CDR3 protein. The table records over 100,000 distinct CDR3 sequences, roughly 7.3% of them present only once. The sequenced material came from blood, either unsorted or a sorted T cell fraction (not recorded which). These receptors all come from a male donor with ankylosing spondylitis or in good health (not recorded which). Both conserved end residues are part of each CDR3. D genes are given only for firm matches. The size field reads how often the clone was seen (once, few, many) or a class if it is expanded.

j_call,d_call,v_call,clone_size,cdr3_nt,cdr3_aa
TRBJ2-1,.,TRBV12-3/TRBV12-4,many,TGTGCCAGCAGTTTGATGTCTCCCAATGAGCAGTTCTTC,CASSLMSPNEQFF
TRBJ1-2,.,TRBV12-3/TRBV12-4,many,TGTGCCAGCAGTTTAGACGGAGCTAACTATGGCTACACCTTC,CASSLDGANYGYTF
TRBJ2-6,.,TRBV12-3/TRBV12-4,many,TGTGCCAGCAGTTTATGGGGTCCTGGGGCCAACGTCCTGACTTTC,CASSLWGPGANVLTF
TRBJ1-6,.,TRBV5-6,many,TGTGCCAGCAGCTTGGCCGAGGTATCACCCCTCCACTTT,CASSLAEVSPLHF
TRBJ2-3,.,TRBV12-3/TRBV12-4,many,TGTGCCAGCAGGCCAACGGGGACAGATACGCAGTATTTT,CASRPTGTDTQYF
TRBJ1-6,.,TRBV28,many,TGTGCCAGCAGTCCCCCGACGGGTAATTCACCCCTCCACTTT,CASSPPTGNSPLHF
TRBJ2-7,.,TRBV7-6,many,TGTGCCAGCAGCTTTGGGGGGAGAGACGAGCAGTACTTC,CASSFGGRDEQYF
TRBJ1-1,.,TRBV20-1,many,TGCAGTGCTTTGACAGGAAACACTGAAGCTTTCTTT,CSALTGNTEAFF
TRBJ1-5,.,TRBV5-1,many,TGCGCCAGCAGCCTAGACAGTCAGAATCAGCCCCAGCATTTT,CASSLDSQNQPQHF
TRBJ1-2,TRBD1,TRBV27,many,TGTGCCAGCAGTCCCCGGGACAGAAACTATGGCTACACCTTC,CASSPRDRNYGYTF
TRBJ2-3,.,TRBV5-1,many,TGCGCCAGCAGCTTGGTGGGGGACGATACGCAGTATTTT,CASSLVGDDTQYF
TRBJ1-2,TRBD1,TRBV27,few,TGTGCCAGCAGTTTATCCTACAACAATCCGCAGGGGGCTGGATATGGCTACACCTTC,CASSLSYNNPQGAGYGYTF
TRBJ2-7,TRBD1,TRBV7-9,many,TGTGCCAGCAGCTTCCAGCCGGGACAGGGGGCTTACGAGCAGTACTTC,CASSFQPGQGAYEQYF
TRBJ2-7,TRBD1,TRBV29-1,many,TGCAGCGGACGGACAGGGTCGTACGAGCAGTACTTC,CSGRTGSYEQYF
TRBJ1-6,.,TRBV5-1,many,TGCGCCAGCAGCTTGCAGGGGTTGGATTCACCCCTCCACTTT,CASSLQGLDSPLHF
TRBJ1-6,.,TRBV5-1,many,TGCGCCAGCAGCTTCCACAGGGAAGGTTCACCCCTCCACTTT,CASSFHREGSPLHF
TRBJ1-1,TRBD1,TRBV7-9,few,TGTGCCAGCAGCTTAGCAGGACAGGGGCTGAACACTGAAGCTTTCTTT,CASSLAGQGLNTEAFF
TRBJ1-5,TRBD1,TRBV20-1,many,TGCAGTGCTAGAGGGGGGACAGGGATTCAGCCCCAGCATTTT,CSARGGTGIQPQHF